Presented here are 20 T cell receptor beta chains from one specimen sequenced in a study of PD-L1 blockade in urothelial cancer. Sequenced by immunoSEQ multiplex PCR; TCRdb stores in-frame clones only, minus some. Here the sample spans about 20,000 clones, 88% being singletons. This specimen consisted of PBMCs, obtained around atezolizumab (anti-PD-L1) treatment. The receptors stem from a man aged 45 to 65 with urothelial cancer.

The chain carries TRBV14 and TRBJ2-5; D is unresolved. This CDR3 contains 16 residues. V lost 1 base, J lost 4 bases, and 16 bases lay in between. Germline CDR1 reads SGHDN; CDR2 reads FVKESK. This CDR3 is CASSQVLGPRGETQYF. CDR3 sequence (DNA): TGTGCCAGCAGCCAAGTTTTAGGCCCAAGAGGAGAGACCCAGTACTTC.

The chain is built from TRBV7-9 and TRBJ2-7; D might be TRBD1 (6 bases). Germline lookup yields CDR1 SEHNR and CDR2 FQNEAQ (reference sequence). CDR3 size: 11 residues. As DNA, the CDR3 is TGTGCTCTAGGACAGAGTTACGAGCAGTACTTC. This encodes CALGQSYEQYF.

The rearrangement joins TRBV5-1 to TRBJ1-6; 9 positions agree with TRBD1. CDR3 length equals 16 residues. With V trimmed by 0 bases and J by 8 bases, 6 bases remained unmatched. The V gene's germline CDR1 is SGHRS and CDR2 YFSETQ. CDR3 sequence (DNA): TGCGCCAGCAGCTTGGCCGAAGGGACAGGGTATTCACCCCTCCACTTT. Translating gives CASSLAEGTGYSPLHF.

The chain employs TRBV11-1 and TRBJ2-7, with TRBD2 as a possible D gene (6 bases). Per the germline V gene, CDR1 is SGHAT and CDR2 is FQDESV (reference sequence). The CDR3 consists of 16 residues. V was trimmed by 6 bases and J by 4 bases, leaving 22 bases between them. CDR3 amino acids: CASSYHRDLGGYEQYF. CDR3 DNA sequence: TGTGCCAGCAGTTACCACCGGGACTTGGGTGGGTACGAGCAGTACTTC.

CDR3 sequence: CASSFEREGTDTQYF. The CDR3 bases are TGTGCCAGCAGTTTCGAGCGGGAGGGCACAGATACGCAGTATTTT. The chain joins TRBV28 to TRBJ2-3, with TRBD2 matching over 9 bases. Germline assignment: CDR1 MDHEN and CDR2 SYDVKM. V was clipped by 3 bases and J by 1 base; unmatched bases: 2. This CDR3 contains 15 residues.

This sequence joins TRBV6-1 and TRBJ2-5, with unresolved D. Between the trimmed V and J ends, which lost 6 bases and 3 bases, there was a span of 5 bases. This CDR3 contains 11 residues. Germline lookup yields CDR1 MNHNS and CDR2 SASEGT. This CDR3 is CASRIEETQYF. CDR3 coding DNA: TGTGCCAGCAGGATAGAAGAGACCCAGTACTTC.

The rearrangement uses TRBV6-1 and TRBJ2-7; TRBD1 matches at 7 bases. There are 13 residues in the CDR3. Germline lookup yields CDR1 MNHNS and CDR2 SASEGT. The V gene end was trimmed by 3 bases and the J gene end by 7 bases; junction bases not matched to a gene: 6. CDR3 nucleotide sequence: TGTGCCAGCAGTGACCGACAGGGCGGTGAGCAGTACTTC. Amino acids: CASSDRQGGEQYF.

The rearrangement uses TRBV27 and TRBJ2-1, with TRBD2 matching over 12 bases. Looked up from germline, CDR1 is MNHEY and CDR2 is SMNVEV (reference sequence). There are 15 residues in the CDR3. V gave up 7 bases and J gave up 6 bases; unmatched junction bases: 7. The CDR3 sequence: CASTTLAGGTNEQFF. The CDR3 coding sequence is TGTGCCAGCACTACACTAGCGGGAGGAACCAATGAGCAGTTCTTC.

The chain combines TRBV7-3 with TRBJ2-3; 9 positions agree with TRBD2. Germline V CDR1 and CDR2: SGHTA, FQGTGA. The CDR3 extends over 17 amino acids. Germline trimming cut 5 bases from V and 4 bases from J; bases unmatched to any gene: 13. In DNA, the CDR3 is TGTGCCAGCAGCCTGCTGGGTAGCGGGGGCCCGGCAGATACGCAGTATTTT. This gives the protein CASSLLGSGGPADTQYF.

The chain uses TRBV7-2 and TRBJ2-5; unclear D gene. Trimming left V 1 base short and J 4 bases short, with 7 bases between. The CDR3 covers 13 residues. Germline CDR1 and CDR2: SGHTA and FQGNSA. CDR3 sequence reads: CASSLVPRETQYF. The CDR3 DNA follows: TGTGCCAGCAGCTTAGTCCCTAGAGAGACCCAGTACTTC.

This chain uses TRBV19 with TRBJ2-1; 8 bases align to TRBD2. The CDR3 runs 15 residues. The ends lost 2 bases at V and 4 bases at J; junction bases unmatched: 4. The germline gives CDR1 LNHDA, CDR2 SQIVND (reference sequence). CDR3 region: CASSIKRGPYNEQFF. The CDR3 DNA sequence: TGTGCCAGTAGTATAAAGCGGGGGCCTTACAATGAGCAGTTCTTC.

The chain combines TRBV27 with TRBJ1-2, with 7 positions matching TRBD1. The CDR3 loop spans 13 amino acids. The germline V gene has CDR1 MNHEY and CDR2 SMNVEV (reference sequence). Losses at the gene ends were 6 bases for V and 4 bases for J; bases not matched to a gene: 5. The CDR3 DNA is TGTGCCAGCAGAACGACAGGGAGCTATGGCTACACCTTC. Amino acid sequence: CASRTTGSYGYTF.

The genes are TRBV5-4 and TRBJ1-2, with D perhaps matching TRBD1 (6 bases). CDR1 SGHNT and CDR2 YYREEE come from the germline V gene (reference sequence). The V and J ends lost 4 bases and 7 bases respectively, with 23 bases between them. This CDR3 spans 16 amino acids. The CDR3: CASSKAITGSPGGYTF. CDR3 nucleotides: TGTGCCAGCAGCAAAGCTATTACAGGGTCCCCTGGTGGCTACACCTTC.

The V call is TRBV19, the J call TRBJ2-2; 9 bases match TRBD1. The J segment lost 4 bases and the V segment lost 1 base, leaving 4 bases of the junction unmatched. Germline V gene data show CDR1 as LNHDA and CDR2 as SQIVND (reference sequence). This CDR3 region has 16 residues. CDR3 sequence reads: CASSIVGTGPTGELFF. Here the CDR3 DNA reads TGTGCCAGTAGTATAGTGGGGACAGGGCCCACCGGGGAGCTGTTTTTT.

The gene calls are TRBV7-9 and TRBJ1-2, with D perhaps TRBD1 (6 bases). Germline V lookup: CDR1 SEHNR, CDR2 FQNEAQ (reference sequence). V was pared by 5 bases and J by 5 bases, with 12 bases between. There are 13 residues in the CDR3. The CDR3 nucleotides read TGTGCCAGCAGCCCCGGGACATATTATGGCTACACCTTC. It yields the protein CASSPGTYYGYTF.

V and J are TRBV5-5 and TRBJ2-1, with a tentative D call TRBD2 (6 bases). Germline lookup yields CDR1 SGHKS and CDR2 YYEKEE (reference sequence). The V end lost 4 bases, the J end lost 1 base, and 15 bases lay between the germline ends. The CDR3 runs 16 residues. The CDR3 DNA follows: TGTGCCAGCAGCACCGGGACTGGCCTATCCTACAATGAGCAGTTCTTC. It encodes CASSTGTGLSYNEQFF.

The chain employs TRBV5-4 and TRBJ1-1; maybe TRBD1 (6 bases). There are 15 residues in the CDR3. V was pared by 4 bases and J by 3 bases, with 16 bases between. Looked up from germline, CDR1 is SGHNT and CDR2 is YYREEE (reference sequence). The CDR3 DNA is TGTGCCAGCAGCCCCCCTACAGGGTCTGACACTGAAGCTTTCTTT. Translated, it gives CASSPPTGSDTEAFF.

This chain links TRBV7-9 with TRBJ2-7; 7 positions agree with TRBD1. CDR3 length: 15 amino acids. Trimming took 0 bases from V and 6 from J; bases not matched to a gene: 8. Germline V gene lookup returns CDR1 SEHNR and CDR2 FQNEAQ (reference sequence). In DNA, the CDR3 is TGTGCCAGCAGCTTAGCTCCCAGGGGGTATGGCGAGCAGTACTTC. It specifies CASSLAPRGYGEQYF.

The J gene is TRBJ2-3, the V gene TRBV9, with TRBD2 identical over 12 bases. CDR1 is SGDLS and CDR2 is YYNGEE in the germline V gene. V was clipped by 6 bases and J by 4 bases; unmatched bases: 6. CDR3 size: 15 residues. This CDR3 reads CASNPSGGEADTQYF. In DNA, the CDR3 is TGTGCCAGCAACCCTAGCGGGGGGGAAGCAGATACGCAGTATTTT. The variable domain in full, completed from reference TRBV9 and TRBJ2-3, reads DSGVTQTPKHLITATGQRVTLRCSPRSGDLSVYWYQQSLDQGLQFLIQYYNGEERAKGNILERFSAQQFPDLHSELNLSSLELGDSALYFCASNPSGGEADTQYFGPGTRLTVL.

The chain joins TRBV7-6 to TRBJ2-2; 9 bases match TRBD2. Unmatched junction bases numbered 13, after V lost 4 bases and J lost 1 base. CDR3 length: 19 amino acids. Germline lookup yields CDR1 SGHVS and CDR2 FNYEAQ. The CDR3 nucleotides read TGTGCCAGCAGCTCCTTAGGGGCAGCGGGAGGCCTGAACACCGGGGAGCTGTTTTTT. Its protein is CASSSLGAAGGLNTGELFF.